These 16 T cell receptor beta chains were all obtained from the same sample, sequenced in a study of OX40 agonist ivuxolimab in advanced cancers. The table came from immunoSEQ multiplex PCR; TCRdb's copy has only in-frame clones and leaves some out. The sample lists 70,000 or so clones; around 91% were seen once. Sequencing used CD4+ or CD8+ T cells sorted from blood, obtained in a trial of the OX40 agonist ivuxolimab. All receptors derive from an adult with an advanced solid tumor such as melanoma, head and neck, liver or kidney cancer.

The rearrangement uses TRBV7-9 and TRBJ1-4, with D perhaps matching TRBD1 (5 bases). V lost 0 bases and J 6 bases, leaving 14 bases between the germline ends. The CDR3 extends over 16 amino acids. In germline, CDR1 is SEHNR, CDR2 FQNEAQ (reference sequence). Here the CDR3 reads CASSLARAGWDEKLFF. CDR3 DNA: TGTGCCAGCAGCTTAGCGCGGGCAGGGTGGGATGAAAAACTGTTTTTT.

This sequence joins TRBV5-1 and TRBJ2-5; 13 bases map to TRBD2. Germline V gene data show CDR1 as SGHRS and CDR2 as YFSETQ. The junction had 6 bases not matched to a gene; V was cut back by 3 bases and J by 4 bases. CDR3 size: 16 residues. As DNA, the CDR3 is TGCGCCAGCAGCTCCGGACTAGCGGGAGTTTCAGAGACCCAGTACTTC. This translates into CASSSGLAGVSETQYF.

This rearrangement joins TRBV2 to TRBJ2-2; D tentatively fits TRBD1 or TRBD2 (5 bases each). This CDR3 spans 15 amino acids. Trimming took 8 bases from V and 1 from J, leaving 14 bases between them. Germline values: CDR1 SNHLY, CDR2 FYNNEI. CDR3 in amino acids: CASRDVRVNTGELFF. CDR3 DNA sequence: TGTGCCAGCCGGGACGTTAGGGTGAACACCGGGGAGCTGTTTTTT.

The chain uses TRBV6-6 and TRBJ1-1, with 7 bases that match TRBD1. In germline, CDR1 is MNHNY, CDR2 SVGAGI (reference sequence). J lost 4 bases, V lost 3 bases, and 8 bases had no gene match. The CDR3 has 15 amino acids. CDR3 residues: CASSYGDRAGTEAFF. The CDR3 DNA reads as TGTGCCAGCAGTTATGGAGACAGGGCGGGCACTGAAGCTTTCTTT.

The V call is TRBV9, the J call TRBJ1-1, with no clear D. Germline assignment: CDR1 SGDLS and CDR2 YYNGEE. Trimming cost V 7 bases and J 0 bases, with 7 bases left between them. This CDR3 region has 12 residues. CDR3 nucleotide sequence: TGTGCCAGCGGGCGAATGAACACTGAAGCTTTCTTT. This gives the protein CASGRMNTEAFF.

The rearrangement links TRBV9 to TRBJ2-5; D not certain. TRBJ2-7 matches the DNA end more closely, so the J call is doubtful. The V gene's germline CDR1 is SGDLS and CDR2 YYNGEE. This CDR3 spans 15 amino acids. This CDR3 reads CASSVGGGNTYEQYF. As DNA, the CDR3 is TGTGCCAGCAGCGTAGGGGGTGGTAATACCTACGAGCAGTACTTC.

V is TRBV18 and J is TRBJ2-1; D unresolved. This CDR3 is 17 amino acids long. The germline V and J ends were trimmed by 2 bases and 0 bases, with 14 bases remaining between them. Germline CDR1 is KGHSH and CDR2 is LQKENI. The CDR3 nucleotides are TGTGCCAGCTCACCAAACTTAAAGAGTAGCTCCTACAATGAGCAGTTCTTC. This encodes CASSPNLKSSSYNEQFF.

In its sample, this clone was seen a few times. The rearrangement uses TRBV28 and TRBJ1-1; D may be TRBD1 (5 bases). Trimming cost V 6 bases and J 3 bases, with 11 bases left between them. Looked up from germline, CDR1 is MDHEN and CDR2 is SYDVKM. CDR3 size: 13 residues. CDR3 in amino acids: CASRGSTDTEAFF. As DNA, the CDR3 is TGTGCCAGCAGGGGCTCGACAGACACTGAAGCTTTCTTT.

The CDR3 spells CASLARLAGGFGTDTQYF. CDR3 DNA: TGTGCCAGCCTGGCGCGACTAGCGGGGGGGTTTGGCACAGATACGCAGTATTTT. The rearrangement uses TRBV7-8 and TRBJ2-3, with 14 positions matching TRBD2. This CDR3 contains 18 residues. The germline V gene has CDR1 SGHVS and CDR2 FQNEAQ. V shed 8 bases, J shed 1 base, and the junction held 11 bases outside the gene matches.

The rearrangement joins TRBV27 to TRBJ1-5; TRBD1 matches at 7 bases. The V gene's germline CDR1 is MNHEY and CDR2 SMNVEV (reference sequence). The CDR3 runs to 19 residues. V shed 6 bases and J 0 bases; nucleotides not matched to a gene: 17. CDR3 residues: CASRPRQGSSSYSNQPQHF. CDR3 in DNA: TGTGCCAGCAGGCCAAGACAGGGTAGCTCCAGTTATAGCAATCAGCCCCAGCATTTT.

The chain couples TRBV5-1 to TRBJ1-1; D is unclear. This CDR3 has 13 residues. The germline V gene encodes CDR1 SGHRS and CDR2 YFSETQ. Trimming pared 1 base from V and 3 bases from J, leaving 7 bases between. The CDR3 sequence: CASSLRKDTEAFF. DNA of the CDR3: TGCGCCAGCAGCTTGAGGAAGGACACTGAAGCTTTCTTT.

The chain is built from TRBV19 and TRBJ2-7, with unresolved D. This CDR3 has 15 residues. The germline V gene encodes CDR1 LNHDA and CDR2 SQIVND (reference sequence). Between the trimmed V and J ends, which lost 0 bases and 2 bases, there was a span of 11 bases. The CDR3 region has the DNA TGTGCCAGTAGTATAGAGCGGCAGTCTACCTACGAGCAGTACTTC. The encoded protein is CASSIERQSTYEQYF. The entire variable domain, with the rest obtained from reference TRBV19 and TRBJ2-7, is as follows: DGGITQSPKYLFRKEGQNVTLSCEQNLNHDAMYWYRQDPGQGLRLIYYSQIVNDFQKGDIAEGYSVSREKKESFPLTVTSAQKNPTAFYLCASSIERQSTYEQYFGPGTRLTVT.

J is TRBJ2-1 and V is TRBV7-8; TRBD1 might be the D (6 bases). The CDR3 consists of 15 residues. The V gene's germline CDR1 is SGHVS and CDR2 FQNEAQ. Trimming left V 5 bases short and J 4 bases short, with 15 bases between. CDR3 nucleotides: TGTGCCAGCAGCCAGGGGACCGGGCCGTACAATGAGCAGTTCTTC. Protein: CASSQGTGPYNEQFF.

The V gene is TRBV27, the J gene TRBJ1-2; D unresolved. Germline lookup yields CDR1 MNHEY and CDR2 SMNVEV (reference sequence). The V gene lost 5 bases and the J gene lost 0 bases, with 7 bases spanning the gap. The CDR3 covers 13 residues. The CDR3 sequence is CASSPSPNYGYTF. The CDR3 DNA reads as TGTGCCAGCAGTCCCAGTCCTAACTATGGCTACACCTTC.

This clone is a singleton in its sample. The chain is built from TRBV28 and TRBJ1-2; D unresolved. This CDR3 has 13 residues. Germline values: CDR1 MDHEN, CDR2 SYDVKM. The V and J ends lost 1 base and 3 bases respectively, with 6 bases between them. The CDR3 sequence is CASSLSQYYGYTF. In nucleotides, the CDR3 is TGTGCCAGCAGTTTATCCCAGTACTATGGCTACACCTTC.

V and J are TRBV7-8 and TRBJ1-1, with D uncertain. This CDR3 is built from 14 residues. The germline gives CDR1 SGHVS, CDR2 FQNEAQ. With 1 base removed from V and 8 bases from J, the gap between germline ends came to 14 bases. The CDR3 sequence is CASSLEGGGSEAFF. CDR3 in DNA: TGTGCCAGCAGCTTAGAGGGTGGAGGGTCAGAAGCTTTCTTT.